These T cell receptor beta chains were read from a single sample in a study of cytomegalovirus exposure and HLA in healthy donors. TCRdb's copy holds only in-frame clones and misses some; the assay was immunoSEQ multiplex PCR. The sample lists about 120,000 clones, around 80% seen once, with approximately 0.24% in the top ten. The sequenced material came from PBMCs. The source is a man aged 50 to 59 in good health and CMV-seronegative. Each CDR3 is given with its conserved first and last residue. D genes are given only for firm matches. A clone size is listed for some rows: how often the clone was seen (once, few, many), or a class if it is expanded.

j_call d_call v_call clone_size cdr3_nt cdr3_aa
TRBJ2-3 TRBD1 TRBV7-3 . TGTGCCAGCAGCTTAACCGGGACAGGGTGGGATACGCAGTATTTT CASSLTGTGWDTQYF
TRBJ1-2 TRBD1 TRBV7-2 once TGTGCCAGCAGCTTTGGGGACAGGGGGAGCGGCTACACCTTC CASSFGDRGSGYTF
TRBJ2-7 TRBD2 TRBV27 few TGTGCCAGCACGCCTCTAGCGGGGGGCCGCAGCTACGAGCAGTACTTC CASTPLAGGRSYEQYF
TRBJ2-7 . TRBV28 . TGTGCCAGCAGGCTAACAGGGATCCCCGAGCAGTACTTC CASRLTGIPEQYF
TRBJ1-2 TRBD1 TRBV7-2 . TGTGCCAGCAGCCAAAGGACAGGAGTTCCTATGAGCACCTTC CASSQRTGVPMSTF
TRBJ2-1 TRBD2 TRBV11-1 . TGTGCCAGCAGCTCCAGACTAGCGGGGCTTTCCGGGGAGCAGTTCTTC CASSSRLAGLSGEQFF
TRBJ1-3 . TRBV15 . TGTGCCACCAGCAGAGATCGTGGAAACACCATATATTTT CATSRDRGNTIYF
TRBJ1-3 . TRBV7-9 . TGTGCCAGCAGCGGATTCGCGGGAGGGACTGGAAACACCATATATTTT CASSGFAGGTGNTIYF
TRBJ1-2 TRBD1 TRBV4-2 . TGTGCCAGCAGCCAAGATCCGGGAACAGGGGGCCATGGCTACACCTTC CASSQDPGTGGHGYTF
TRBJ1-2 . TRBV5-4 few TGTGCCAGCGGATCGATCGGGACAACCAACTATGGCTACACCTTC CASGSIGTTNYGYTF
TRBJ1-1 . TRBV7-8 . TGTGCCAGCAGCAAAAGGGAGGGAAGGGGCACTGAAGCTTTCTTT CASSKREGRGTEAFF
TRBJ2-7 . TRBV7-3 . TGTGCCAGCAGCTGGGGGGCGGGAGCCCCCTACGAGCAGTACTTC CASSWGAGAPYEQYF
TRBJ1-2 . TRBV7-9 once TGTGCCGGCGATCCCACGGGCTATGGCTACACCTTC CAGDPTGYGYTF
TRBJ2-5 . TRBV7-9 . TGTGCCAGCAGCTTCAGTCACAGTCAAGAGACCCAGTACTTC CASSFSHSQETQYF
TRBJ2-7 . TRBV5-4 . TGTGCCAGCAGCTTCGAGGGAAGGTCCTACGAGCAGTACTTC CASSFEGRSYEQYF
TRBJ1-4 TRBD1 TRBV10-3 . TGTGCCACTGCCGGGACAGGGGATGAAAAACTGTTTTTT CATAGTGDEKLFF
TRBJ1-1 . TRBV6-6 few TGTGCCAGCACTCCCAGGGGTTCTAACACTGAAGCTTTCTTT CASTPRGSNTEAFF
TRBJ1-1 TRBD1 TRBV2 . TGTGCCAGCAGGTTAGACAGGGTAGCTTTCTTT CASRLDRVAFF
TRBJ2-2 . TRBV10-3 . TGTGCCACCCTACTAGGGGACTCGAACACCGGGGAGCTGTTTTTT CATLLGDSNTGELFF
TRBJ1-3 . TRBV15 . TGTGCCACCAGCAGAGATCTCGGTTTCGGAAACACCATATATTTT CATSRDLGFGNTIYF
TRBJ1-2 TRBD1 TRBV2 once TGTGCCAGCAGTGCTGCGGACAGGGTGGGTGGCTACACCTTC CASSAADRVGGYTF
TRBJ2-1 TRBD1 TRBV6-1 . TGTGCCAGCAGTGATCCGGGACAGGGAAGGAATGAGCAGTTCTTC CASSDPGQGRNEQFF
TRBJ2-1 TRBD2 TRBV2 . TGTGCCAGCAGTGAAGTCCAAGCGGGGCGCGGGGAGTTCTTC CASSEVQAGRGEFF
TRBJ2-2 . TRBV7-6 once TGTGCCAGCAGCTTAGATGCAGGGTTTACCGGGGAGCTGTTTTTT CASSLDAGFTGELFF
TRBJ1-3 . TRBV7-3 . TGTGCCAGCAGCCCCGGACAGATCGGGTCTGGAAACACCATATATTTT CASSPGQIGSGNTIYF
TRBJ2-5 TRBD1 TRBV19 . TGTGCCAGTAGTCCGGGACAGGGGAGGTACCAAGAGACCCAGTACTTC CASSPGQGRYQETQYF
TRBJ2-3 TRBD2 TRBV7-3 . TGTGCCAGCAGCTTAACGACTAGCTCTAGCACAGATACGCAGTATTTT CASSLTTSSSTDTQYF
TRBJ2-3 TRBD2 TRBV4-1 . TGCGCCAGCAGCCAAAGTCTAGCGGGGTTCACAGATACGCAGTATTTT CASSQSLAGFTDTQYF
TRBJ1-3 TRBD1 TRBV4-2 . TGTGCCAGCAGCCCACCAGGGGGCACCTCTGGAAACACCATATATTTT CASSPPGGTSGNTIYF
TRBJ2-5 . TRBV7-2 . TGTGCCAGCAGCTCCCCGGGGGCCCAGTACTTC CASSSPGAQYF
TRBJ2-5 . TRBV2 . TGTGCCAGCGACAGGATCTCCCAAGAGACCCAGTACTTC CASDRISQETQYF
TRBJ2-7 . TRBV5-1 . TGCGCCAGCAGCGCAAACCAGCCAGGGTCGGGCGAGCAGTACTTC CASSANQPGSGEQYF
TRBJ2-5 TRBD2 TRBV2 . TGTGCCAGCACCGATAGGGGACTAGACGGGGAGGCCCAGTACTTC CASTDRGLDGEAQYF
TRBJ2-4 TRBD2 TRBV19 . TGTGCCAGTAGTATGAAGCGGGAGCCACACAAAAACATTCAGTACTTC CASSMKREPHKNIQYF
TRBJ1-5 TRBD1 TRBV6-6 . TGTGCCAGCAGTCAGGGGACAGGGGTTCAGCCCCAGCATTTT CASSQGTGVQPQHF
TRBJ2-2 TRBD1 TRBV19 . TGTGCCAGTAGCCCGATGACAGGGTACACCGGGGAGCTGTTTTTT CASSPMTGYTGELFF
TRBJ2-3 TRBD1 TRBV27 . TGTGCCAGCAGTTCGGTACTTGGGACAGGGGGTCGAGATACGCAGTATTTT CASSSVLGTGGRDTQYF
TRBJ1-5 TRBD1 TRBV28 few TGTGCCAGCAGTCTCTCGACAGGGGGGATCAATCAGCCCCAGCATTTT CASSLSTGGINQPQHF
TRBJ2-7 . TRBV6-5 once TGTGCCAGCACCCCTGGGGCAGGGGTCGAGCAGTACTTC CASTPGAGVEQYF
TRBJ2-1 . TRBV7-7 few TGTGCCAGCAGCTTAGCCGGGGACAATGAGCAGTTCTTC CASSLAGDNEQFF
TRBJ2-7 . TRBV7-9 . TGTGCCAGCTCCGACAGGCCCAGCTCCTACGAGCAGTACTTC CASSDRPSSYEQYF
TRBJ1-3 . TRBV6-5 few TGTGCCAGCAACTCAGGGTTCCACTCTGGAAACACCATATATTTT CASNSGFHSGNTIYF
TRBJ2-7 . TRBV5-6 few TGTGCCAGCAGCCCCGGACAGTACGAGCAGTACTTC CASSPGQYEQYF
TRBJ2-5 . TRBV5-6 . TGTGCCAGCAGCTCAAAGCGGAGCCCCCAAGAGACCCAGTACTTC CASSSKRSPQETQYF
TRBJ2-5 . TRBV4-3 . TGCGCCAGCAGCCAAGCTCCGGGGACTCCCGGGGCCCAGTACTTC CASSQAPGTPGAQYF
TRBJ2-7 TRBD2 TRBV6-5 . TGTGCCAGCAGTCAGACTAGCGGGGGTTCCTACGAGCAGTACTTC CASSQTSGGSYEQYF
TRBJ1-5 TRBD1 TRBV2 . TGTGCCAGCAGTGAAGACAGGGGAAGCAATCAGCCCCAGCATTTT CASSEDRGSNQPQHF
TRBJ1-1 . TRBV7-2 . TGTGCCAGCAGCTCATCCTTCTCCTACGGTAACACTGAAGCTTTCTTT CASSSSFSYGNTEAFF
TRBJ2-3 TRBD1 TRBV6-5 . TGTGCCAGCAGCCCTCCGGGACAGGGGGAGGATACGCAGTATTTT CASSPPGQGEDTQYF
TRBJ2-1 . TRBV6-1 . TGTGCCAGCAGTGAAGGGACTTTACACTCCTACAATGAGCAGTTCTTC CASSEGTLHSYNEQFF
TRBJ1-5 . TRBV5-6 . TGTGCCAGCAGCTCTGAGGCAGATTATAGCAATCAGCCCCAGCATTTT CASSSEADYSNQPQHF
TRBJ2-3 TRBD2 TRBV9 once TGTGCCAGCAGCGCGTACGGGGGGGGCCAAGATACGCAGTATTTT CASSAYGGGQDTQYF